The rows below give T cell receptor beta chains drawn from one sample of a study of cytomegalovirus exposure and HLA in healthy donors. Data came from immunoSEQ multiplex PCR; TCRdb stores just in-frame clones and leaves some out. This table holds 100,000 to 150,000 clones, approximately 76% found once. Sequences were obtained from PBMCs. Receptor source: a man aged 50 to 60 in good health and CMV-seropositive. CDR3s include the opening cysteine and the closing phenylalanine or tryptophan. A D gene is named only where the DNA matches it firmly. Size is omitted from some rows. Given values are once, few, many or a class for expanded clones.

clone_size: NA
v_call: TRBV13
d_call: TRBD2
j_call: TRBJ2-4
cdr3_aa: CASSWGTSGKDIQYF
cdr3_nt: TGTGCCAGCAGCTGGGGGACTAGCGGGAAGGACATTCAGTACTTC

clone_size: NA
v_call: TRBV2
d_call: TRBD1
j_call: TRBJ2-1
cdr3_aa: CASSGDRGYNEQFF
cdr3_nt: TGTGCCAGCAGTGGGGACAGGGGCTACAATGAGCAGTTCTTC

clone_size: NA
v_call: TRBV18
d_call: NA
j_call: TRBJ1-6
cdr3_aa: CASSPRDFLYNSPLHF
cdr3_nt: TGTGCCAGCTCACCCAGGGACTTCTTGTATAATTCACCCCTCCACTTT

clone_size: NA
v_call: TRBV15
d_call: NA
j_call: TRBJ2-7
cdr3_aa: CATSRDPGDYEQYF
cdr3_nt: TGTGCCACCAGCAGAGATCCGGGTGACTACGAGCAGTACTTC

clone_size: NA
v_call: TRBV7-2
d_call: TRBD2
j_call: TRBJ2-7
cdr3_aa: CASSLVSGTSGFRGYEQYF
cdr3_nt: TGTGCCAGCAGCTTAGTCTCCGGGACTAGCGGATTCCGGGGCTACGAGCAGTACTTC

clone_size: once
v_call: TRBV5-1
d_call: TRBD1
j_call: TRBJ1-5
cdr3_aa: CASSTTGDGNQPQHF
cdr3_nt: TGCGCCAGCAGCACGACAGGGGATGGCAATCAGCCCCAGCATTTT

clone_size: NA
v_call: TRBV6-1
d_call: TRBD2
j_call: TRBJ2-5
cdr3_aa: CASRSPGGETQYF
cdr3_nt: TGTGCCAGCAGGTCCCCCGGGGGGGAGACCCAGTACTTC

clone_size: NA
v_call: TRBV29-1
d_call: NA
j_call: TRBJ1-1
cdr3_aa: CSVSQGIFTEAFF
cdr3_nt: TGCAGCGTTTCACAGGGAATTTTCACTGAAGCTTTCTTT

clone_size: once
v_call: TRBV30
d_call: TRBD1
j_call: TRBJ2-7
cdr3_aa: CAWNLTGQDREQYF
cdr3_nt: TGTGCCTGGAATCTAACGGGACAGGACAGGGAGCAGTACTTC

clone_size: few
v_call: TRBV6-5
d_call: TRBD1
j_call: TRBJ1-2
cdr3_aa: CASKQGARYGYTF
cdr3_nt: TGTGCCAGCAAACAGGGGGCACGGTATGGCTACACCTTC

clone_size: few
v_call: TRBV28
d_call: TRBD1
j_call: TRBJ1-4
cdr3_aa: CASRPGETGAPFREKLFF
cdr3_nt: TGTGCCAGCAGACCGGGTGAGACAGGGGCGCCATTTCGTGAAAAACTGTTTTTT

clone_size: few
v_call: TRBV19
d_call: TRBD1
j_call: TRBJ2-3
cdr3_aa: CASSNGQVITDTQYF
cdr3_nt: TGTGCCAGTAGTAACGGACAGGTTATCACAGATACGCAGTATTTT

clone_size: NA
v_call: TRBV9
d_call: NA
j_call: TRBJ2-7
cdr3_aa: CASSGGSQGYEQYF
cdr3_nt: TGTGCCAGCAGCGGAGGGAGCCAGGGGTACGAGCAGTACTTC

clone_size: NA
v_call: TRBV19
d_call: TRBD1
j_call: TRBJ1-1
cdr3_aa: CASSISGQMNTEAFF
cdr3_nt: TGTGCCAGTAGTATCTCGGGACAGATGAACACTGAAGCTTTCTTT

clone_size: NA
v_call: TRBV9
d_call: NA
j_call: TRBJ2-1
cdr3_aa: CASSPSLVNEQFF
cdr3_nt: TGTGCCAGCAGCCCCTCACTAGTCAATGAGCAGTTCTTC

clone_size: NA
v_call: TRBV5-4
d_call: TRBD1
j_call: TRBJ2-2
cdr3_aa: CASSLSMGQGSGELFF
cdr3_nt: TGTGCCAGCAGCTTGAGTATGGGACAGGGGTCCGGGGAGCTGTTTTTT

clone_size: NA
v_call: TRBV5-4
d_call: NA
j_call: TRBJ2-7
cdr3_aa: CASSSEGYEQYF
cdr3_nt: TGTGCCAGCAGCTCGGAGGGCTACGAGCAGTACTTC

clone_size: once
v_call: TRBV5-4
d_call: TRBD2
j_call: TRBJ2-7
cdr3_aa: CASSSTSGRAREQYF
cdr3_nt: TGTGCCAGCAGCTCGACTAGCGGGAGGGCCCGCGAGCAGTACTTC

clone_size: NA
v_call: TRBV7-6
d_call: TRBD2
j_call: TRBJ2-5
cdr3_aa: CASSLGSGTETQYF
cdr3_nt: TGTGCCAGCAGCTTGGGTAGCGGGACGGAGACCCAGTACTTC

clone_size: NA
v_call: TRBV7-9
d_call: TRBD2
j_call: TRBJ2-1
cdr3_aa: CASSPLGLAGGRYNEQFF
cdr3_nt: TGTGCCAGCAGCCCCCTTGGACTAGCGGGGGGGCGGTACAATGAGCAGTTCTTC

clone_size: once
v_call: TRBV19
d_call: TRBD1
j_call: TRBJ2-7
cdr3_aa: CASSIRDRAYEQYF
cdr3_nt: TGTGCCAGTAGTATAAGGGACAGGGCCTACGAGCAGTACTTC

clone_size: few
v_call: TRBV4-1
d_call: NA
j_call: TRBJ2-7
cdr3_aa: CASSQDLWQGYEQYF
cdr3_nt: TGCGCCAGCAGCCAAGATCTATGGCAGGGCTACGAGCAGTACTTC

clone_size: NA
v_call: TRBV6-1
d_call: NA
j_call: TRBJ1-2
cdr3_aa: CASSSSGYGYTF
cdr3_nt: TGTGCCAGCAGTTCTAGTGGCTATGGCTACACCTTC

clone_size: NA
v_call: TRBV11-2
d_call: TRBD2
j_call: TRBJ2-5
cdr3_aa: CASSLGLAGGEETQYF
cdr3_nt: TGTGCCAGCAGCTTAGGACTAGCGGGGGGAGAAGAGACCCAGTACTTC

clone_size: NA
v_call: TRBV7-6
d_call: TRBD2
j_call: TRBJ2-7
cdr3_aa: CASSLSTSGPYEQYF
cdr3_nt: TGTGCCAGCAGCTTATCGACTAGCGGTCCCTACGAGCAGTACTTC

clone_size: NA
v_call: TRBV29-1
d_call: NA
j_call: TRBJ1-6
cdr3_aa: CSVGHATDSPLHF
cdr3_nt: TGCAGCGTTGGACACGCAACGGATTCACCCCTCCACTTT

clone_size: few
v_call: TRBV5-1
d_call: TRBD1
j_call: TRBJ1-1
cdr3_aa: CASRPGQVYEAFF
cdr3_nt: TGCGCCAGCAGACCCGGACAGGTCTATGAAGCTTTCTTT

clone_size: NA
v_call: TRBV25-1
d_call: TRBD2
j_call: TRBJ2-5
cdr3_aa: CASSLASGGQETQYF
cdr3_nt: TGTGCCAGCAGTTTGGCTAGCGGGGGTCAAGAGACCCAGTACTTC

clone_size: NA
v_call: TRBV5-1
d_call: NA
j_call: TRBJ2-3
cdr3_aa: CASSPALSADTQYF
cdr3_nt: TGCGCCAGCAGCCCTGCTTTAAGCGCAGATACGCAGTATTTT

clone_size: NA
v_call: TRBV5-5
d_call: TRBD1
j_call: TRBJ1-1
cdr3_aa: CASSRIQGAKMNTEAFF
cdr3_nt: TGTGCCAGCAGCAGGATACAGGGGGCGAAGATGAACACTGAAGCTTTCTTT

clone_size: NA
v_call: TRBV29-1
d_call: NA
j_call: TRBJ2-7
cdr3_aa: CSVEDFPLYEQYF
cdr3_nt: TGCAGCGTTGAAGATTTTCCCCTCTACGAGCAGTACTTC

clone_size: NA
v_call: TRBV5-6
d_call: TRBD1
j_call: TRBJ2-6
cdr3_aa: CASSWDRVYSGANVLTF
cdr3_nt: TGTGCCAGCAGCTGGGACAGGGTTTACTCTGGGGCCAACGTCCTGACTTTC

clone_size: NA
v_call: TRBV5-8
d_call: NA
j_call: TRBJ2-4
cdr3_aa: CASSLARGRQNIQYF
cdr3_nt: TGTGCCAGCAGCTTGGCAAGGGGGAGACAAAACATTCAGTACTTC

clone_size: NA
v_call: TRBV10-1
d_call: TRBD2
j_call: TRBJ2-1
cdr3_aa: CASSNPSGGALGQFF
cdr3_nt: TGCGCCAGCAGTAACCCTAGCGGGGGGGCCTTGGGGCAGTTCTTC

clone_size: NA
v_call: TRBV4-3
d_call: NA
j_call: TRBJ1-2
cdr3_aa: CASSQEWGQGIYGYTF
cdr3_nt: TGCGCCAGCAGCCAAGAGTGGGGCCAGGGCATCTATGGCTACACCTTC

clone_size: NA
v_call: TRBV6-5
d_call: NA
j_call: TRBJ2-2
cdr3_aa: CASSYLRTANTGELFF
cdr3_nt: TGTGCCAGCAGTTACCTCCGGACAGCGAACACCGGGGAGCTGTTTTTT